This is a list of T cell receptor beta chains from one sample in a study of cytomegalovirus exposure and HLA in healthy donors. TCRdb's copy holds only in-frame clones and misses some; the assay was immunoSEQ multiplex PCR. This table holds about 200,000 clones, around four fifths found once. Sequencing was performed on PBMCs. Receptors were obtained from a woman aged 45-65 years in good health and CMV-seropositive. The conserved cysteine and the conserved F or W are not part of the CDR3 here.

cdr3_length	j_call	v_call	cdr3_aa
12	TRBJ1-5	TRBV15	ATSSGRGNQPQH
13	TRBJ2-7	TRBV7-2	ASSLGGTALYEQY
12	TRBJ1-2	TRBV4-1	ASSYPGTNYGYT
11	TRBJ2-5	TRBV2	ASSGLSQETQY
11	TRBJ2-5	TRBV18	ASSPQGFETQY
13	TRBJ1-1	TRBV2	ASSVGNRANTEAF
14	TRBJ1-4	TRBV4-3	ASSQNRRGSGEKLF
12	TRBJ1-5	TRBV5-1	ASEAGESNQPQH
13	TRBJ2-1	TRBV28	ASSSHSGGAFEQF
11	TRBJ1-2	TRBV4-3	ASSQGLQNGYT
14	TRBJ2-2	TRBV5-4	ASSLPLAGETGELF
13	TRBJ1-4	TRBV28	ASSLFQGPNEKLF
16	TRBJ2-2	TRBV4-3	ASSQHPAGGSNTGELF
14	TRBJ2-2	TRBV28	ASSPLGGTNTGELF
11	TRBJ1-4	TRBV6-5	ASSSGGDEKLF
12	TRBJ2-3	TRBV10-1	ASSPGLAGDTQY
13	TRBJ2-7	TRBV7-8	ASSLAGVGDYEQY
13	TRBJ2-2	TRBV6-6	ASSYSMSGTGELF
12	TRBJ1-1	TRBV10-3	AISVDRGHTEAF
13	TRBJ1-2	TRBV9	ASSVGKRGTQGYT
12	TRBJ2-4	TRBV27	ASSHPSGGNIQY
12	TRBJ1-1	TRBV10-2	ASSVAGANTEAF
13	TRBJ2-7	TRBV15	ATSRLSTGGYEQY
12	TRBJ2-1	TRBV5-4	ASSLPGVGNEQF
14	TRBJ2-4	TRBV7-9	SSSLGSGLAKNIQY
12	TRBJ2-7	TRBV5-8	ASSLVRLGAEQY
12	TRBJ1-1	TRBV7-3	ASSPGQGNAEAF
17	TRBJ1-3	TRBV10-3	AISDAPGTGRAFGNTIY
15	TRBJ1-2	TRBV5-6	ASSLPGQGPIEAGYT
13	TRBJ2-7	TRBV2	ASSDGGLGGGEQY
11	TRBJ1-4	TRBV19	ASSLFLDEKLF
13	TRBJ1-1	TRBV19	ASNTPGLMNTEAF
13	TRBJ2-7	TRBV7-2	ASSLVLLGPSEQY
14	TRBJ1-4	TRBV7-9	ASSSGQGSTNEKLF
12	TRBJ1-3	TRBV27	ASSRRGAGNTIY
16	TRBJ2-1	TRBV15	ATSRDRSGGSSYNEQF
11	TRBJ2-1	TRBV28	ASSTLQDNEQF
12	TRBJ2-3	TRBV11-3	ASSQGGLGDTQY
12	TRBJ2-5	TRBV18	ASSPPAGQETQY
13	TRBJ2-3	TRBV6-4	ASSDRAGGTDTQY
15	TRBJ2-2	TRBV4-2	ASSQSMTRGPPGELF
12	TRBJ2-7	TRBV6-6	ASSYRTGTNEQY